The 9 T cell receptor beta chains presented below share a single source sample, sequenced in a study of cytomegalovirus exposure and HLA in healthy donors (dated by TCRdb to 2016 to 2017). The library came from the immunoSEQ multiplex PCR assay. For the multiplex PCR, a mixture combining 60 forward primers for TCR Vbeta segments and 13 reverse primers for TCR Jbeta segments was used. TCRdb's version of the immuneACCESS table is confined to in-frame rearrangements and falls short of the full clone set. An unresolved V gene accounts for under half of the shortfall where checked; the remainder is of unknown origin. Here the sample has over 100,000 clones; 75% to 85% occur a single time. Just under 3% of the sample goes to the ten largest clones. The material sequenced was PBMCs. These receptors were taken from a woman younger than 35 in good health and CMV-seropositive.

The V gene is TRBV7-2, the J gene TRBJ1-6; possibly TRBD1 for D (6 bases). CDR1 and CDR2 (germline): SGHTA, FQGNSA. The CDR3 length is 13 residues. Trimming removed 6 bases at V and 6 bases at J, with 9 bases between. This CDR3 reads CASRRTANSPLHF. The CDR3 DNA follows: TGTGCCAGCAGAAGGACAGCTAATTCACCCCTCCACTTT.

This clone was recorded once. The chain recombines TRBV19 with TRBJ1-4; TRBD1 matches at 7 bases. The CDR3 consists of 13 residues. The germline V gene has CDR1 LNHDA and CDR2 SQIVND (reference sequence). V shed 3 bases and J 8 bases; nucleotides not matched to a gene: 3. CDR3: CASSMGQREKLFF. In DNA form, the CDR3 reads TGTGCCAGTAGTATGGGACAGAGGGAAAAACTGTTTTTT.

This sequence joins TRBV7-6 and TRBJ1-4; D is unresolved. The CDR3 is made up of 15 amino acids. V was trimmed by 3 bases and J by 3 bases, leaving 11 bases between them. The germline gives CDR1 SGHVS, CDR2 FNYEAQ. CDR3 residues: CASSFSSESNEKLFF. CDR3 in DNA: TGTGCCAGCAGCTTCTCGTCGGAGTCTAATGAAAAACTGTTTTTT. Complete variable domain (other parts from reference TRBV7-6 and TRBJ1-4): GAGVSQSPRYKVTKRGQDVALRCDPISGHVSLYWYRQALGQGPEFLTYFNYEAQQDKSGLPNDRFSAERPEGSISTLTIQRTEQRDSAMYRCASSFSSESNEKLFFGSGTQLSVL.

This clone was counted a few times. The J gene is TRBJ2-1, the V gene TRBV6-5; 10 nucleotides agree with TRBD2. The germline V gene has CDR1 MNHEY and CDR2 SVGAGI. This CDR3 region has 15 residues. V shed 8 bases, J shed 4 bases, and the junction held 8 bases outside the gene matches. The CDR3: CASGPSGSHYNEQFF. The DNA of the CDR3 is TGTGCCAGCGGGCCTAGCGGGAGTCATTACAATGAGCAGTTCTTC.

The CDR3 reads CASRIGTASGNTIYF. CDR3 sequence (DNA): TGTGCCAGCAGGATCGGGACAGCCTCTGGAAACACCATATATTTT. The chain couples TRBV6-1 to TRBJ1-3; 7 bases map to TRBD1. V gave up 6 bases and J gave up 0 bases; unmatched junction bases: 5. Germline-derived CDR1 and CDR2 are MNHNS and SASEGT. This CDR3 spans 15 amino acids.

The chain recombines TRBV6-5 with TRBJ1-1, with 8 bases identical to TRBD1. Per germline, CDR1 MNHEY and CDR2 SVGAGI. J was trimmed by 4 bases and V by 1 base; bases with no gene match: 8. CDR3 size: 16 residues. The CDR3 loop reads CASSYWATGGSTEAFF. CDR3 nucleotides: TGTGCCAGCAGTTACTGGGCCACAGGGGGAAGCACTGAAGCTTTCTTT.

The V gene is TRBV27, the J gene TRBJ2-2, with D hard to call. There are 15 residues in the CDR3. Trimming left V 4 bases short and J 5 bases short, with 14 bases between. CDR1 is MNHEY, CDR2 SMNVEV, per germline (reference sequence). The CDR3 protein is CASSSTAPGTGELFF. The CDR3, as DNA: TGTGCCAGCAGTTCGACTGCGCCCGGTACCGGGGAGCTGTTTTTT.

This sequence joins TRBV28 and TRBJ2-2, with D possibly matching TRBD1 (6 bases). This CDR3 has 15 residues. The germline gives CDR1 MDHEN, CDR2 SYDVKM. V gave up 6 bases and J gave up 2 bases, with 13 bases separating them. In nucleotides, the CDR3 is TGTGCCAGCAGGGACAACAGGGTTAACACCGGGGAGCTGTTTTTT. Amino acids: CASRDNRVNTGELFF.

This sequence joins TRBV7-9 and TRBJ1-2; perhaps TRBD1 as D (5 bases). Germline CDR1 reads SEHNR; CDR2 reads FQNEAQ (reference sequence). This CDR3 region has 13 residues. V was trimmed by 3 bases and J by 7 bases, leaving 12 bases between them. Here the CDR3 DNA reads TGTGCCAGCAGCTTGGGGAGGGGAGCTGGCTACACCTTC. Protein product: CASSLGRGAGYTF.